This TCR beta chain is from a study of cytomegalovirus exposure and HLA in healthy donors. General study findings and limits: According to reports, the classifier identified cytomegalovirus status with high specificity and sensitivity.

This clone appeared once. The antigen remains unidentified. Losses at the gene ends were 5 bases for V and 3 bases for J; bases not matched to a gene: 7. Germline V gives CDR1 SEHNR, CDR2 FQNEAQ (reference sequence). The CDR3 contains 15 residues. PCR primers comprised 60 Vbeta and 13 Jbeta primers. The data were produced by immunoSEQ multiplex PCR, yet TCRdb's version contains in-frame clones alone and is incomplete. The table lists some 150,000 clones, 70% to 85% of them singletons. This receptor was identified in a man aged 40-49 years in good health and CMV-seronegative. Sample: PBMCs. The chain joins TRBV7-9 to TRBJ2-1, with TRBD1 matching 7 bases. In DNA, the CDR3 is TGTGCCAGCAGCCAGTGGGACAGTGGCTACAATGAGCAGTTCTTC. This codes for CASSQWDSGYNEQFF.